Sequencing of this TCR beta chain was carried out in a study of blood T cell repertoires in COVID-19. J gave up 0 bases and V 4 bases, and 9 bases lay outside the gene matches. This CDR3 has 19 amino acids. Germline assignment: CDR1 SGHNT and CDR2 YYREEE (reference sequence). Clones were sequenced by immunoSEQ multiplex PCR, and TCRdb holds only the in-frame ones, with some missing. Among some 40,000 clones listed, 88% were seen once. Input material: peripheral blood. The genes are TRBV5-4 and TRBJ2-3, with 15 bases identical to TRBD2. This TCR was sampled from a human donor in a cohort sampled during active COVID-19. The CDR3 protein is CASSIRTSGRAPSTDTQYF. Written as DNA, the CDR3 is TGTGCCAGCAGCATCCGGACTAGCGGGAGGGCCCCTAGCACAGATACGCAGTATTTT.